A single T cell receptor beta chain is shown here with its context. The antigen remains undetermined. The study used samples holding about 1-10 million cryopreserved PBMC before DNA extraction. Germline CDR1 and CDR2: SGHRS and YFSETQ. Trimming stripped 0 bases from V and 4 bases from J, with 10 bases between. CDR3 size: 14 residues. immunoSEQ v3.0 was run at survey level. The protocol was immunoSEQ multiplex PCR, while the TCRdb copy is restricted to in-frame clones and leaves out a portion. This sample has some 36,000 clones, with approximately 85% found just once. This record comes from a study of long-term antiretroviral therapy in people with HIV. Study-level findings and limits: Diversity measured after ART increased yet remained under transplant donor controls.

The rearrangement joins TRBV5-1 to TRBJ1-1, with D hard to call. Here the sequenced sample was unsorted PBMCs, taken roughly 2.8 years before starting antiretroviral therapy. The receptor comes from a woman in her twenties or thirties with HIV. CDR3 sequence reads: CASSLEGVSTEAFF. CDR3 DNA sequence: TGCGCCAGCAGCTTGGAAGGTGTTAGCACTGAAGCTTTCTTT.